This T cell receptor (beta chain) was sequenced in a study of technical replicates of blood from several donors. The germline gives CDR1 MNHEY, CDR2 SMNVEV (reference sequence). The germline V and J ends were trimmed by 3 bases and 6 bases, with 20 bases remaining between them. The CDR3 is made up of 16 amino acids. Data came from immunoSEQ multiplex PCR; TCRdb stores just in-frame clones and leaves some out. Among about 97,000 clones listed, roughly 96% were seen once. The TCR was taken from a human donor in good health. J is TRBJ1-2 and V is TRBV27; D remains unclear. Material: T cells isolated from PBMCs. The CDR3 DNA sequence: TGTGCCAGCAGTTTTTATGTCAACGGAGATCTACATGGCTACACCTTC. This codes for CASSFYVNGDLHGYTF.